Below, one TCR beta chain is given with its context. Its antigen remains unidentified. Assay used: immunoSEQ multiplex PCR; TCRdb lists only in-frame clones, some missing. Here the sample spans 69,000 or so clones, 85% being singletons. The entry originates in a study of OX40 agonist ivuxolimab in advanced cancers. Study-wide context: Of the patients, three showed partial responses, one with hepatocellular carcinoma and two with cutaneous melanoma. The study, taken as a whole, reports: Researchers did not determine the expanded peripheral T cells' antigen specificity. CD8+ T cells were the subset that, on average, had more expanded clones than CD4+.

The germline CDR1 and CDR2 sequences are SGHNT and YYREEE (reference sequence). This CDR3 spans 16 amino acids. V lost 0 bases and J lost 2; bases outside the gene matches: 6. The sample consisted of CD4+ or CD8+ T cells sorted from blood, taken in a trial of the OX40 agonist ivuxolimab. The chain employs TRBV5-4 and TRBJ2-3, with 7 bases that match TRBD2. The receptor comes from an adult with an advanced solid tumor such as melanoma, head and neck, liver or kidney cancer. CDR3 protein: CASSLVLAASTDTQYF. CDR3 nucleotide sequence: TGTGCCAGCAGCTTGGTGCTAGCGGCCTCCACAGATACGCAGTATTTT.